The sequence of this T cell receptor beta chain was determined in a study of response to subunit inactivated influenza vaccine. V was clipped by 6 bases and J by 5 bases, with 17 bases between them. Looked up from germline, CDR1 is LGHNA and CDR2 is YNFKEQ. This CDR3 comprises 14 residues. As for this clonotype: Its matching antigen is unknown.

In TCRdb, the RT-PCR reads were re-called with MiXCR into one record per CDR3 protein. The sample records under 750,000 distinct CDR3 sequences, about 11% being singletons. Study-wide results and limits: Only a handful of new T cells, the authors suggested, are recruited with each seasonal influenza vaccination.

The sequence derives from a man aged 50 or older who received an inactivated influenza vaccine. Sample: PBMCs from blood, taken on the day of vaccination. This chain joins TRBV4-2 and TRBJ2-7; D is possibly TRBD1 (8 bases). The CDR3 protein is CASSHRGGRDEQYF. The CDR3 DNA sequence: TGTGCCAGCAGTCACAGGGGGGGGAGGGACGAGCAGTACTTC.